This TCR beta chain is drawn from a study of CD8+ T cells in alopecia areata. General study points: Against the mouse data, patients shared TCRs less clearly, possibly for HLA reasons.

It was cDNA, reverse transcribed from extracted RNA, that served as the sequencing template. The assay was immunoSEQ multiplex PCR, and TCRdb's table has in-frame clones only and misses some. The sample yields 200,000 to 250,000 clones, 50% to 60% seen once. CDR3 length: 15 amino acids. Trimming removed 2 bases from V and 3 bases from J, with 12 bases in between. CDR1 is SGHKS and CDR2 is YYEKEE in the germline V gene (reference sequence). This clone occurred a few times. As yet, its antigen is unknown. This sequence originates from a human donor with alopecia areata. Sequenced here: CD4+ T cells sorted from blood, sampled at week 0. The V and J genes are TRBV5-5 and TRBJ1-5; tentative D call: TRBD1 (5 bases). The CDR3 DNA reads TGTGCCAGCAGCTTAGGGACGGCTTACAATCAGCCCCAGCATTTT. Protein sequence: CASSLGTAYNQPQHF.